The T cell receptor (beta chain) under discussion was sequenced for a study of CD8 T cells in Susac syndrome. RNA totalling roughly 0.45 to 1 ug underwent reverse transcription with random hexamers. TCRdb passed the immunoSEQ multiplex PCR reads through MiXCR, listing each CDR3 protein once. The sample holds under 200,000 distinct CDR3 sequences; 95% are singletons and the top ten take around 0.15%. Sample: CD8+ T cells from PBMCs. The TCR comes from a human donor with Susac syndrome.

The CDR3 reads CASSLLSAVETQYF. CDR3 coding DNA: TGTGCCAGCAGCTTACTTTCTGCGGTAGAGACCCAGTACTTC. The chain carries TRBV5-4 and TRBJ2-5, with no clear D. The germline V gene encodes CDR1 SGHNT and CDR2 YYREEE (reference sequence). V lost 2 bases, J lost 4 bases, and 12 bases lay in between. The CDR3 has 14 residues.